The present entry profiles one T cell receptor (beta chain) with its context. Its recognized antigen is unknown. One base away there is no much larger clone; base qualities are not given. The sample is drawn from a study of T cell therapy after organ transplantation (dated by TCRdb to the late 2010s). Regarding the complete study: The therapy products consisted of autologous CMV-specific T cells grown in vitro for around two weeks using a peptide pool of 30 HLA class I and II CMV epitopes. Patients were given up to 6 doses of T cells at 2-week intervals and were followed for 29 weeks after finishing therapy. Of the ten or so patients, eight were classified as clinical responders and two as nonresponders. Across 2 to 6 intravenous infusions, patients got a median of 1.92 x 10^8 CMV-specific T cells. Long-term post-therapy blood samples were obtained 20 to 29 weeks after therapy was completed. A follow-up TRBV repertoire analysis was performed on an open-label phase I trial of autologous CMV-specific adoptive T cell therapy in solid-organ transplant recipients. Long-term post-therapy samples were available for only about 80% of the 10 patients.

The sample's time point label, in plain terms: 20-29 weeks after completion of therapy. Patients were solid-organ transplant recipients with drug-resistant/recurrent cytomegalovirus. Ten of the trial participants were picked for repertoire analysis depending on whether post-therapy peripheral blood mononuclear cells were available. Viable CD3+CD8+CD4- lymphocytes were isolated from PBMCs by sorting on a BD FACSAria III. The Qiagen DNeasy Kit was used to extract genomic DNA from sorted cells. From cysteine to phenylalanine, the CDR3 is 16 amino acids long. The kept DNA is CDR3 alone, 48 bases in frame from the first base. CDR1 and CDR2 are read off the germline V gene as SGDLS and YYNGEE. Ends trimmed: V by 3 bases, J by 4 bases; bases unmatched to a gene: 10. Paper-wide results and their limitations: Before therapy, nonresponders had marked clonal expansions, and their repertoires changed minimally after therapy. Fold change in CD8 clonality after therapy inversely correlated with pretherapy clonality, suggesting less biased repertoires were more receptive to remodeling. Because the cohort was small, confounders such as concurrent antirejection and antiviral medications could not be assessed. Few detected expansions in nonresponders may reflect reduced sample coverage from poor CD8+ T cell yield. Post-therapy reconstitution appeared to include both transferred clonotypes and endogenous clonotypes not detected in the therapy products.

TRB CDR3 regions were amplified from genomic DNA with the immunoSEQ two-step, bias-controlled multiplex PCR assay. Sequencing of CDR3 libraries was carried out on an Illumina NextSeq 500. In the authors' own workflow: Initial alignment and bioinformatics, including bias normalization against synthetic CDR3 analogs, were performed with the immunoSEQ Analyzer platform. Annotation of V, D and J genes followed the definitions in the IMGT database. Further TRBV analyses used VDJtools version 1.1.10 and the R package tcR version 2.2.1.11 with default settings. GLIPH analysis was performed with version 1.0 using default settings. In CDR3 sequences with at least 5 reads, significant changes in clonotype frequency were tested by a 2-sided binomial test with Benjamini-Hochberg correction (alpha = 0.01). The source is immuneACCESS, and TCRdb retained only in-frame sequences with V and J called. Part of the clones is not carried over; for the studies checked, unresolved V genes explain less than half of this, and the remainder is unexplained. From that table come the V and J calls and clone size; the DNA was used to work out D and trimming. This sample lists about 18,000 clones; roughly 87% were detected once. The ten most abundant clones make up around 30% of the sample.

This receptor chain uses TRBV9 and TRBJ2-1; TRBD1 agrees with 7 junctional bases. Sequences were derived from CD8+ T cells from blood, sampled after autologous CMV-specific T cell therapy. This TCR was recovered from a human patient who had received a solid organ transplant and had CMV disease. The graft donor may be the source of some T cells after a transplant. The CDR3 in this case is CASSANSGQNYNEQFF. The nucleotides are TGTGCCAGCAGCGCAAATTCGGGACAGAATTACAATGAGCAGTTCTTC.